These 9 T cell receptor beta chains came from one sample sequenced in a study of cytomegalovirus exposure and HLA in healthy donors. PCR amplification relied on 60 Vbeta primers (plus 13 Jbeta primers). This table comes from immunoSEQ multiplex PCR, and its TCRdb copy is limited to in-frame clones, with some not included. This table has 100,000 to 150,000 clones, around 72% appearing once. Sequencing was performed on PBMCs. Source of these receptors: a young man in good health and CMV-seronegative.

The J gene is TRBJ1-4, the V gene TRBV6-1, with a tentative D call TRBD1 (6 bases). Between the trimmed V and J ends, which lost 6 bases and 8 bases, there was a span of 16 bases. The CDR3 contains 14 residues. Germline CDR1 reads MNHNS; CDR2 reads SASEGT. CDR3 amino acids: CASRDSGFGEKLFF. CDR3 DNA: TGTGCCAGCAGGGACAGCGGATTCGGGGAAAAACTGTTTTTT.

The gene calls are TRBV9 and TRBJ1-3, with TRBD1 as a possible D gene (6 bases). The V and J ends lost 0 bases and 2 bases respectively, with 12 bases between them. The germline V gene encodes CDR1 SGDLS and CDR2 YYNGEE. The CDR3 is 16 amino acids. DNA for the CDR3: TGTGCCAGCAGCGTAGGAGGGACAATAACTGGAAACACCATATATTTT. It specifies CASSVGGTITGNTIYF.

V is TRBV27 and J is TRBJ1-6; D is perhaps TRBD1 (6 bases). CDR3 size: 17 residues. From germline, CDR1 is MNHEY and CDR2 SMNVEV (reference sequence). V dropped 5 bases and J dropped 0 bases, with 14 bases sitting between them. The DNA for the CDR3 is TGTGCCAGCAGTACCCGTGACAGGAGCTCCTATAATTCACCCCTCCACTTT. This gives the protein CASSTRDRSSYNSPLHF.

The J gene is TRBJ2-3, the V gene TRBV4-2; 7 bases agree with TRBD2. The CDR3 has 16 amino acids. The V segment lost 0 bases and the J segment 0 bases; nucleotides outside the gene matches: 3. Germline V gene sequence: CDR1 LGHNA, CDR2 YNFKEQ. CDR3 in amino acids: CASSQETSESTDTQYF. DNA of the CDR3: TGTGCCAGCAGCCAAGAAACTAGCGAAAGCACAGATACGCAGTATTTT.

This chain uses TRBV5-1 with TRBJ1-4; 8 bases map to TRBD1. The CDR3 consists of 15 residues. Germline V CDR1 and CDR2: SGHRS, YFSETQ. The trim removed 4 bases at V and 7 bases at J, leaving 9 bases unmatched. This CDR3 is CASSLQGAGGEKLFF. CDR3 DNA: TGCGCCAGCAGCCTTCAGGGGGCAGGAGGTGAAAAACTGTTTTTT.

The chain joins TRBV5-1 to TRBJ2-5, with a possible D match to TRBD2 (6 bases). CDR1 is SGHRS and CDR2 is YFSETQ in the germline V gene. CDR3 length: 16 residues. V lost 4 bases to trimming and J lost 5 bases, with 21 bases between them. The CDR3 nucleotides are TGCGCCAGCAGCCACCTACAAAGGCCCGGGGGTGAGACCCAGTACTTC. It specifies CASSHLQRPGGETQYF. Looking up the rest from reference TRBV5-1 and TRBJ2-5 gives the full variable domain: KAGVTQTPRYLIKTRGQQVTLSCSPISGHRSVSWYQQTPGQGLQFLFEYFSETQRNKGNFPGRFSGRQFSNSRSEMNVSTLELGDSALYLCASSHLQRPGGETQYFGPGTRLLVL.

This clone occurred a few times. The rearrangement joins TRBV6-5 to TRBJ2-1; 9 bases fit TRBD2. With 7 bases clipped from V and 9 bases from J, the junction kept 13 bases outside the gene matches. In germline, CDR1 is MNHEY, CDR2 SVGAGI. The CDR3 has 15 residues. CDR3 DNA sequence: TGTGCCAGCACCAACGGGGCGGGGGGGCCCACTGAGCAGTTCTTC. This translates into CASTNGAGGPTEQFF.

V and J are TRBV19 and TRBJ1-4; maybe TRBD1 (6 bases). The germline V gene has CDR1 LNHDA and CDR2 SQIVND (reference sequence). This CDR3 has 16 amino acids. Trimming stripped 1 base from V and 2 bases from J, with 11 bases between. As DNA, the CDR3 is TGTGCCAGTAGTATAGTAACAGGGAATACTAATGAAAAACTGTTTTTT. Translated, it gives CASSIVTGNTNEKLFF.

The chain has TRBV28 and TRBJ2-3; 7 nucleotides align to TRBD2. Trimming cost V 10 bases and J 2 bases; bases outside gene matches: 15. This CDR3 spans 16 amino acids. The germline V gene has CDR1 MDHEN and CDR2 SYDVKM. The CDR3 region is CAIERSGGHITDTQYF. CDR3 DNA: TGTGCCATCGAGCGTTCGGGGGGTCATATCACAGATACGCAGTATTTT.